Each of the 21 T cell receptor beta chains below was sequenced from the same sample in a study of early T cells in non-severe SARS-CoV-2 infection (dated by TCRdb to the early 2020s). To prepare the library, 5' RACE was applied. The data were produced on a NextSeq 500. TCRdb trimmed public reads at Q25 via fastp, called clones via MiXCR and kept in-frame beta chains. Each CDR3 protein appears once, grouped with its most common genes and DNA. The sample table holds about 58,000 distinct CDR3 sequences, of which roughly 13% were seen once. Together, the top ten hold approximately 10% of the sample. Sequencing input: whole blood. These receptors all come from an adult who was a healthcare worker with PCR-confirmed SARS-CoV-2 infection or an uninfected control (not recorded which).

Only a few counts were recorded for this clonotype. The rearrangement uses TRBV13 and TRBJ1-4; 8 bases are a match to TRBD1. The trim removed 5 bases at V and 7 bases at J, leaving 9 bases unmatched. The CDR3 sequence is 15 residues long. Germline V gene sequence: CDR1 PRHDT, CDR2 FYEKMQ (reference sequence). CDR3 sequence reads: CASSTRTGMSEKLFF. For the CDR3, the DNA is TGTGCCAGCAGCACCCGGACAGGGATGAGTGAAAAACTGTTTTTT.

This clonotype was seen repeatedly, ten times or more. This chain uses TRBV6-5 with TRBJ1-2; the D gene is possibly TRBD1 (6 bases). There are 13 residues in the CDR3. V was cut by 6 bases and J by 5 bases, with 13 bases left in between. CDR1 and CDR2 (germline): MNHEY, SVGAGI. Written as DNA, the CDR3 is TGTGCCAGCAGACCGACAGGAAAGTATGGCTACACCTTC. It encodes CASRPTGKYGYTF.

The rearrangement links TRBV29-1 to TRBJ2-7; 10 bases map to TRBD2. The CDR3 sequence is 12 residues long. CDR1 is SQVTM, CDR2 ANQGSEA, per germline. Losses at the gene ends were 7 bases for V and 6 bases for J; bases not matched to a gene: 6. As DNA, the CDR3 is TGCAGCGGGAGGACTAGCGGCCTCGAGCAGTACTTC. Protein sequence: CSGRTSGLEQYF.

The rearrangement joins TRBV7-2 to TRBJ1-2; tentative D call: TRBD1 (5 bases). The CDR3 has 12 residues. V lost 2 bases, J lost 7 bases, and 8 bases lay in between. Germline assignment: CDR1 SGHTA and CDR2 FQGNSA. Here the CDR3 DNA reads TGTGCCAGCAGCTTATCAGGGACTGGCTACACCTTC. This codes for CASSLSGTGYTF.

The chain joins TRBV7-2 to TRBJ1-4; D might be TRBD1 (5 bases). The CDR3 extends over 15 amino acids. Germline CDR1 SGHTA, CDR2 FQGNSA. V lost 1 base, J lost 8 bases, and 14 bases lay in between. CDR3 coding DNA: TGTGCCAGCAGCTTAGACGGGGGTAAAGGGGAAAAACTGTTTTTT. This translates into CASSLDGGKGEKLFF.

This clonotype was seen a handful of times. The chain links TRBV25-1 to TRBJ1-1; D might be TRBD1 (5 bases). V was trimmed by 3 bases and J by 7 bases, leaving 21 bases between them. This CDR3 has 16 residues. Germline CDR1 MGHDK, CDR2 SYGVNS. DNA of the CDR3: TGTGCCAGCAGTGATGAACCGACCGAGTGGGGCATTGAAGCTTTCTTT. It is translated as CASSDEPTEWGIEAFF.

This clonotype was recorded many times. The V call is TRBV28, the J call TRBJ2-7; no definite D call. The CDR3 is 11 residues long. Trimming pared 1 base from V and 5 bases from J, leaving 3 bases between. Germline V CDR1 and CDR2: MDHEN, SYDVKM. The CDR3 sequence is CASSLSHEQYF. Here the CDR3 DNA reads TGTGCCAGCAGTTTATCCCACGAGCAGTACTTC.

This clonotype was counted many times. The rearrangement joins TRBV4-1 to TRBJ1-2; possibly TRBD1 for D (6 bases). The CDR3 is 16 amino acids. CDR1 MGHRA and CDR2 YSYEKL come from the germline V gene. V lost 8 bases and J 1 base, leaving 20 bases between the germline ends. The CDR3 region has the DNA TGCGCCAGCTCGGCCGTGGGGGGCGCATTTAACTATGGCTACACCTTC. Its protein product is CASSAVGGAFNYGYTF.

This clonotype was seen more than once but under ten times. The J gene is TRBJ2-5, the V gene TRBV7-2; D is perhaps TRBD1 (5 bases). CDR1 SGHTA and CDR2 FQGNSA come from the germline V gene. Between the trimmed V and J ends, which lost 2 bases and 2 bases, there was a span of 12 bases. CDR3 size: 15 residues. The CDR3 here is CASSLQGLHQETQYF. CDR3 bases: TGTGCCAGCAGCTTACAGGGCCTGCATCAAGAGACCCAGTACTTC.

Only a few counts were recorded for this clonotype. The chain is built from TRBV3-1 and TRBJ2-2; possible D gene TRBD1, 6 bases. The ends were cut back, 5 bases at V and 0 bases at J, with 10 bases in the middle. The CDR3 totals 15 residues. Germline V gene sequence: CDR1 LGHDT, CDR2 YNNKEL (reference sequence). The DNA for the CDR3 is TGTGCCAGCAGCACCCGGACAGCGAACACCGGGGAGCTGTTTTTT. Protein product: CASSTRTANTGELFF.

This clonotype has at least ten counts. The chain uses TRBV6-2 or TRBV6-3 and TRBJ2-4, with TRBD1 matching 7 bases. Unmatched junction bases numbered 5, after V lost 5 bases and J lost 4 bases. The length of the CDR3 is 14 residues. Germline V gene sequence: CDR1 MNHEY, CDR2 SVGEGT. The CDR3 here is CASSMTGLKNIQYF. CDR3 DNA sequence: TGTGCCAGCAGTATGACAGGGCTTAAAAACATTCAGTACTTC.

The chain's CDR3 is CASSVEQAYGSPLHF. The CDR3 bases are TGTGCCAGCAGCGTAGAACAGGCTTATGGATCACCCCTCCACTTT. V is TRBV9 and J is TRBJ1-6; a weak D match, TRBD1 (5 bases). The germline gives CDR1 SGDLS, CDR2 YYNGEE. The CDR3 runs 15 residues. Trimming left V 0 bases short and J 10 bases short, with 14 bases between.

In this sample, this clonotype turned up a few times. CDR3 loop: CASSQDRLAGDWKTQYF. For the CDR3, the DNA is TGCGCCAGCAGCCAAGATCGGTTAGCGGGAGATTGGAAGACCCAGTACTTC. This sequence joins TRBV4-3 and TRBJ2-5; 9 bases agree with TRBD2. CDR3 length: 17 residues. Per the germline V gene, CDR1 is LGHNA and CDR2 is YSLEER. The ends lost 0 bases at V and 6 bases at J; junction bases unmatched: 11.

This clonotype was detected a few times. The chain employs TRBV29-1 and TRBJ1-2; D unclear. The CDR3 is made up of 13 amino acids. Between the trimmed V and J ends, which lost 2 bases and 4 bases, there was a span of 11 bases. Germline CDR1 is SQVTM and CDR2 is ANQGSEA. The DNA for the CDR3 is TGCAGCGTTGAATCCCAGGCAGGCTATGGCTACACCTTC. It yields the protein CSVESQAGYGYTF.

Ten or more counts support this clonotype. The chain has TRBV6-2 or TRBV6-3 and TRBJ2-7; D ambiguous. Between the trimmed V and J ends, which lost 5 bases and 0 bases, there was a span of 14 bases. The CDR3 contains 15 residues. Germline CDR1 and CDR2: MNHEY and SVGEGT. The CDR3 nucleotides are TGTGCCAGCAGTAACTTTGACTCACCCTCCTACGAGCAGTACTTC. Protein product: CASSNFDSPSYEQYF.

There are many counts of this clonotype. The J gene is TRBJ2-7, the V gene TRBV29-1; either TRBD1 or TRBD2 may fit D (6 bases each). The CDR3 covers 13 residues. Germline lookup yields CDR1 SQVTM and CDR2 ANQGSEA. Trimming cost V 2 bases and J 5 bases, with 13 bases left between them. The CDR3 here is CSVERGANDEQYF. The CDR3 nucleotides read TGCAGCGTTGAAAGGGGGGCTAATGACGAGCAGTACTTC.

This clonotype has just a few counts. The V and J genes are TRBV3-1 and TRBJ2-3; 7 nucleotides agree with TRBD2. The V gene's germline CDR1 is LGHDT and CDR2 YNNKEL (reference sequence). The CDR3 contains 15 residues. The V gene end was trimmed by 2 bases and the J gene end by 1 base; junction bases not matched to a gene: 3. CDR3 region: CASSQRAGRTDTQYF. Written as DNA, the CDR3 is TGTGCCAGCAGCCAAAGAGCGGGACGCACAGATACGCAGTATTTT.

The chain carries TRBV5-1 and TRBJ1-1, with D maybe TRBD1 (6 bases). CDR3 length equals 16 residues. The germline V and J ends were trimmed by 4 bases and 3 bases, with 19 bases remaining between them. Germline V CDR1 and CDR2: SGHRS, YFSETQ. As DNA, the CDR3 is TGCGCCAGCAGCCGGTCCACAGGGTCTAGGGACACTGAAGCTTTCTTT. Translated, it gives CASSRSTGSRDTEAFF.

The chain couples TRBV7-9 to TRBJ1-5; 7 bases map to TRBD1. Germline V CDR1 and CDR2: SEHNR, FQNEAQ (reference sequence). The CDR3 is made up of 16 amino acids. Trimming removed 3 bases from V and 2 bases from J; junction bases left unmatched: 7. CDR3 loop: CASSLGTGTGNQPQHF. CDR3 nucleotides: TGTGCCAGCAGCTTGGGTACTGGGACAGGCAATCAGCCCCAGCATTTT.

Many counts were recorded for this clonotype. This chain joins TRBV3-1 and TRBJ2-7, with 14 bases lining up with TRBD2. Germline V gives CDR1 LGHDT, CDR2 YNNKEL (reference sequence). The trim removed 4 bases at V and 4 bases at J, leaving 6 bases unmatched. The CDR3 is 16 amino acids. The CDR3 nucleotides read TGTGCCAGCAGCCGTGGGACTAGCGGGGGTCAGTACGAGCAGTACTTC. Its protein is CASSRGTSGGQYEQYF.

This clonotype was counted at least ten times. The chain joins TRBV3-2 to TRBJ2-5; the table's D call TRBD1 went unverified against the DNA. TRBV3-2 is reported as a pseudogene. The CDR3 length is 17 residues. The CDR3 region is CASSQEVGDRNQETQYF. Here the CDR3 DNA reads TGTGCCAGCAGCCAAGAAGTTGGGGACAGGAACCAAGAGACCCAGTACTTC.